Shown below are 21 T cell receptor beta chains from a single sample sequenced in a study of T cell repertoires in cytomegalovirus infection. TCRdb re-analysed the reads in MiXCR, keeping a single row per CDR3 protein. The data show about 250,000 distinct CDR3 sequences, with about 18% seen just once and 40% to 55% held by the top ten. The sequenced material came from CD8+ T cells from PBMCs. The receptors here all came from a human donor in good health (CMV status not recorded). Some clones in this sample may be carry-over from other donors' samples.

In its sample, this clonotype was seen many times. The V call is TRBV7-9, the J call TRBJ1-2, with TRBD1 matching 9 bases. V shed 5 bases and J 1 base; nucleotides not matched to a gene: 5. From germline, CDR1 is SEHNR and CDR2 FQNEAQ (reference sequence). The CDR3 covers 15 residues. In DNA form, the CDR3 reads TGTGCCAGCAGCGTTACAGGGGGCCTTAACTATGGCTACACCTTC. Translated: CASSVTGGLNYGYTF.

This clonotype was seen many times. The chain carries TRBV6-2 or TRBV6-3 and TRBJ2-1, with D unclear. V lost 7 bases, J lost 5 bases, and 15 bases lay in between. The CDR3 contains 14 residues. Germline V gives CDR1 MNHEY, CDR2 SVGEGT. The CDR3 sequence is CASKERQWDNEQFF. DNA for the CDR3: TGTGCCAGCAAGGAGCGACAATGGGACAATGAGCAGTTCTTC.

This chain connects TRBV20-1 to TRBJ1-5, with a possible D match to TRBD1 (6 bases). The CDR3 is 12 amino acids. Trimming took 4 bases from V and 6 from J, leaving 10 bases between them. Germline CDR1 reads DFQATT; CDR2 reads SNEGSKA (reference sequence). The CDR3 loop is CSATGVGQPQHF. DNA for the CDR3: TGCAGTGCTACAGGGGTTGGTCAGCCCCAGCATTTT.

The rearrangement joins TRBV7-3 to TRBJ2-3; 12 bases match TRBD2. CDR1 and CDR2 from the germline V gene are SGHTA and FQGTGA. The CDR3 loop spans 16 amino acids. V gave up 2 bases and J gave up 6 bases; unmatched junction bases: 6. CDR3 sequence: CASSLSSGGAEDTQYF. The CDR3 DNA reads as TGTGCCAGCAGCTTATCTAGCGGGGGGGCCGAGGATACGCAGTATTTT. Together with reference TRBV7-3 and TRBJ2-3, the CDR3 gives the full variable domain: GAGVSQTPSNKVTEKGKYVELRCDPISGHTALYWYRQSLGQGPEFLIYFQGTGAADDSGLPNDRFFAVRPEGSVSTLKIQRTERGDSAVYLCASSLSSGGAEDTQYFGPGTRLTVL.

This chain connects TRBV5-4 to TRBJ1-4; tentative D call: TRBD1 (5 bases). The germline V and J ends were trimmed by 3 bases and 4 bases, with 13 bases remaining between them. Germline V lookup: CDR1 SGHNT, CDR2 YYREEE (reference sequence). The CDR3 contains 15 residues. CDR3 in amino acids: CASSSSGIINEKLFF. The CDR3 DNA follows: TGTGCCAGCAGCTCTTCAGGGATTATTAATGAAAAACTGTTTTTT.

The V and J genes are TRBV6-2 or TRBV6-3 and TRBJ1-5, with a weak D call TRBD1 (5 bases). V was shortened by 2 bases and J by 4 bases, with 15 bases between the two germline ends. Germline assignment: CDR1 MNHEY and CDR2 SVGEGT. CDR3 length: 16 residues. For the CDR3, the DNA is TGTGCCAGCAGTTACGCCGTCTCGACAGCAAATCAGCCCCAGCATTTT. This codes for CASSYAVSTANQPQHF.

The J gene is TRBJ1-5, the V gene TRBV6-1; 8 nucleotides align to TRBD1. CDR1 is MNHNS, CDR2 SASEGT, per germline. This CDR3 region has 16 residues. V trimming: 2 bases; J trimming: 3 bases; junction bases outside the gene matches: 6. The DNA for the CDR3 is TGTGCCAGCAGTGAAACCGGGACAGGTTACAATCAGCCCCAGCATTTT. Its protein is CASSETGTGYNQPQHF.

The sample holds many counts of this clonotype. The chain combines TRBV10-3 with TRBJ2-7, with 8 nucleotides matching TRBD2. The CDR3 extends over 16 amino acids. After removal of 4 bases from V and 0 bases from J, the junction contained 8 bases not matched to a gene. Looked up from germline, CDR1 is ENHRY and CDR2 is SYGVKD. Here the CDR3 DNA reads TGTGCCATCAGTGGGGTTCAGCGGGGGAGCTCCTACGAGCAGTACTTC. Translation gives CAISGVQRGSSYEQYF.

DNA of the CDR3: TGCAGCGTTGAAGATTTTGGGGACAGGGGTTCCTACAATGAGCAGTTCTTC. This gives the protein CSVEDFGDRGSYNEQFF. The V and J genes are TRBV29-1 and TRBJ2-1; TRBD1 matches at 10 bases. The germline CDR1 and CDR2 sequences are SQVTM and ANQGSEA. This CDR3 region has 17 residues. V lost 0 bases to trimming and J lost 1 base; unmatched junction nucleotides: 6.

This clonotype was seen many times. The chain combines TRBV28 with TRBJ1-1; D ambiguous. Trimming left V 5 bases short and J 10 bases short, with 20 bases between. The CDR3 length is 14 residues. Looked up from germline, CDR1 is MDHEN and CDR2 is SYDVKM. The CDR3, as DNA: TGTGCCAGCAGTCCCCCAGCGGCCGTCCCGGCAGCTTTCTTT. Protein sequence: CASSPPAAVPAAFF.

This clonotype has only a few counts. The chain employs TRBV5-1 and TRBJ2-6; no clear D. This CDR3 is 14 amino acids long. CDR1 is SGHRS, CDR2 YFSETQ, per germline. Trimming removed 6 bases from V and 2 bases from J, with 9 bases in between. The CDR3 DNA reads TGCGCCAGCAATTCAGGAGCTGGGGCCAACGTCCTGACTTTC. Its protein is CASNSGAGANVLTF.

Ten or more counts support this clonotype. This chain connects TRBV6-5 to TRBJ1-1; D is unclear. Per germline, CDR1 MNHEY and CDR2 SVGAGI. V was shortened by 4 bases and J by 4 bases, with 13 bases between the two germline ends. This CDR3 is 14 amino acids long. The CDR3 loop is CASSSTATSTEAFF. CDR3 coding DNA: TGTGCCAGCAGTTCGACGGCCACGAGCACTGAAGCTTTCTTT.

This clonotype has a count of ten or more. This chain connects TRBV29-1 to TRBJ1-2; D is ambiguous. CDR1 is SQVTM, CDR2 ANQGSEA, per germline. The CDR3 spans 13 residues. V lost 4 bases, J lost 2 bases, and 11 bases lay in between. Here the CDR3 DNA reads TGCAGCGTTGTGCCGGGCGGCAACTATGGCTACACCTTC. Translating it yields CSVVPGGNYGYTF.

The CDR3: CASSHAGDRHQPQHF. The CDR3 coding sequence is TGTGCCAGCAGCCACGCCGGGGACAGACATCAGCCCCAGCATTTT. The rearrangement links TRBV5-6 to TRBJ1-5; TRBD1 matches at 7 bases. V gave up 4 bases and J gave up 5 bases; unmatched junction bases: 9. The germline V gene has CDR1 SGHDT and CDR2 YYEEEE. The CDR3 totals 15 residues.

This clonotype was observed many times. The chain employs TRBV7-8 and TRBJ1-5; possibly TRBD1 for D (5 bases). V lost 5 bases to trimming and J lost 3 bases, with 8 bases between them. The CDR3 consists of 13 residues. The germline V gene encodes CDR1 SGHVS and CDR2 FQNEAQ. The CDR3 loop is CASSAGYNQPQHF. DNA of the CDR3: TGTGCCAGCAGCGCAGGGTACAATCAGCCCCAGCATTTT.

This clonotype has a count of ten or more. This chain joins TRBV7-2 and TRBJ2-3; D gene uncertain. V lost 3 bases and J 6 bases, leaving 10 bases between the germline ends. Germline values: CDR1 SGHTA, CDR2 FQGNSA. The CDR3 spans 13 residues. This CDR3 is CASSFGMLDTQYF. CDR3 sequence (DNA): TGTGCCAGCAGCTTTGGAATGTTGGATACGCAGTATTTT.

This rearrangement joins TRBV20-1 to TRBJ2-7, with 7 nucleotides matching TRBD1. In germline, CDR1 is DFQATT, CDR2 SNEGSKA (reference sequence). The J segment lost 2 bases and the V segment lost 3 bases, leaving 10 bases of the junction unmatched. The CDR3 is 15 amino acids. For the CDR3, the DNA is TGCAGTGCTAGGAGGGCCGGGACAGAAGCCTACGAGCAGTACTTC. This gives the protein CSARRAGTEAYEQYF.

This clonotype was counted ten times or more. This sequence joins TRBV7-9 and TRBJ1-1; D gene ambiguous. Trimming removed 1 base from V and 4 bases from J, with 19 bases in between. The CDR3 is made up of 17 amino acids. Germline V gene lookup returns CDR1 SEHNR and CDR2 FQNEAQ (reference sequence). CDR3: CASSLVEETRLRTEAFF. In DNA, the CDR3 is TGTGCCAGCAGCTTAGTTGAGGAGACCAGACTTCGCACTGAAGCTTTCTTT.

Ten or more counts support this clonotype. DNA for the CDR3: TGTGCCAGCAGCTCAAACACAGGGAACACTGAAGCTTTCTTT. This gives the protein CASSSNTGNTEAFF. The V gene is TRBV7-8, the J gene TRBJ1-1, with TRBD1 as a possible D gene (5 bases). Germline V gives CDR1 SGHVS, CDR2 FQNEAQ. This CDR3 comprises 14 residues. Trimming pared 4 bases from V and 1 base from J, leaving 10 bases between.

At least ten counts were recorded for this clonotype. The chain uses TRBV28 and TRBJ1-5, with no clear D. Trimming removed 3 bases from V and 3 bases from J, with 6 bases in between. The CDR3 sequence is 13 residues long. Germline V gene lookup returns CDR1 MDHEN and CDR2 SYDVKM. The CDR3 coding sequence is TGTGCCAGCAGTTTGAACAACAATCAGCCCCAGCATTTT. This codes for CASSLNNNQPQHF.

This clonotype was seen a few times. The CDR3 sequence: CASSLAHGQPQHF. CDR3 nucleotides: TGTGCCAGCAGCTTAGCGCACGGTCAGCCCCAGCATTTT. V usage is TRBV7-6 and J usage is TRBJ1-5; no definite D call. The germline V gene encodes CDR1 SGHVS and CDR2 FNYEAQ. The CDR3 contains 13 residues. The ends were cut back, 0 bases at V and 6 bases at J, with 6 bases in the middle.